Here is one TCR beta chain with its context. Sequencing used immunoSEQ multiplex PCR; TCRdb keeps in-frame clones, though not all of them. The table includes about 1 million clones, approximately 72% detected once. The sample is drawn from a study of shared clonotypes between healthy human individuals. The sequence came from a man in his late teens or twenties in good health. What was sequenced was memory CD4+ T cells sorted from blood. Sample subset: CD45RA-negative fraction.

The CDR3 region has the DNA TGTGCCAGCAGCTTGGCCGGGAGGGGGCTCGGAACTGAAGCTTTCTTT. Residues: CASSLAGRGLGTEAFF. J is TRBJ1-1 and V is TRBV5-4; 7 bases are shared with TRBD1. In germline, CDR1 is SGHNT, CDR2 YYREEE (reference sequence). The CDR3 totals 16 residues. The trim removed 0 bases at V and 5 bases at J, leaving 10 bases unmatched.